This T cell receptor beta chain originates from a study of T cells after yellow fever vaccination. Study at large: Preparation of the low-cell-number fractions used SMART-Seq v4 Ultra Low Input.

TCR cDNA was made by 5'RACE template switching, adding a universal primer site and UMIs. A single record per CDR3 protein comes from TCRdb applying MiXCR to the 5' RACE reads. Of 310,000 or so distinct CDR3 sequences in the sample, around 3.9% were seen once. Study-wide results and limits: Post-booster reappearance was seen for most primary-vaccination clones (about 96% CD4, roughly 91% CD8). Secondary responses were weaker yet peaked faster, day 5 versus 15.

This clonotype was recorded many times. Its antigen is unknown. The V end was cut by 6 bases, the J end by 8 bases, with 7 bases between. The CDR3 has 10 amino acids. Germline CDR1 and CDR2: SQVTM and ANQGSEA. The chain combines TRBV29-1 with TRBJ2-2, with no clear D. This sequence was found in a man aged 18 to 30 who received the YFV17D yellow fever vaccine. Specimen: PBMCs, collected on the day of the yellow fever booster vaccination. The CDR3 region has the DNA TGCAGCGTGCTCACAGGGGAGCTGTTTTTT. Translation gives CSVLTGELFF.